The 19 T cell receptor beta chains below all came from one sample that was sequenced in a study of response to subunit inactivated influenza vaccine. TCRdb reprocessed the RT-PCR reads with MiXCR, giving one entry per CDR3 protein. The sample lists under 200,000 distinct CDR3 sequences; roughly 10% were seen once. The sample was non-naive T cells sorted from PBMCs, taken 40 to 50 days after vaccination. These receptors were obtained from a man aged 45-65 years who received an inactivated influenza vaccine.

There are many counts of this clonotype. The CDR3 region has the DNA TGCGCCAGCAGCTACGGCGGCTACCGCACAGATACGCAGTATTTT. Amino acid sequence: CASSYGGYRTDTQYF. The gene calls are TRBV5-1 and TRBJ2-3; D not certain. The length of the CDR3 is 15 residues. Trimming took 3 bases from V and 1 from J, leaving 12 bases between them. CDR1 and CDR2 from the germline V gene are SGHRS and YFSETQ.

This clonotype was seen ten or more times. The chain has TRBV6-4 and TRBJ2-3; D might be TRBD2 (6 bases). Trimming cost V 9 bases and J 1 base, with 17 bases left between them. Germline CDR1 reads MRHNA; CDR2 reads SNTAGT. This CDR3 is built from 15 residues. DNA for the CDR3: TGTGCCAGTTCCCCCTCGGGGGAACGCACAGATACGCAGTATTTT. It is translated as CASSPSGERTDTQYF.

This clonotype occurred a few times. The rearrangement links TRBV18 to TRBJ2-3; D is ambiguous. CDR3 length: 13 amino acids. The V end was cut by 2 bases, the J end by 4 bases, with 7 bases between. The germline gives CDR1 KGHSH, CDR2 LQKENI. The CDR3 here is CASSPGGADTQYF. CDR3 in DNA: TGTGCCAGCTCACCAGGTGGAGCAGATACGCAGTATTTT. The full variable domain, completed using reference TRBV18 and TRBJ2-3, is NAGVMQNPRHLVRRRGQEARLRCSPMKGHSHVYWYRQLPEEGLKFMVYLQKENIIDESGMPKERFSAEFPKEGPSILRIQQVVRGDSAAYFCASSPGGADTQYFGPGTRLTVL.

This chain connects TRBV5-1 to TRBJ1-6; D gene ambiguous. Trimming removed 4 bases from V and 4 bases from J, with 15 bases in between. The germline V gene encodes CDR1 SGHRS and CDR2 YFSETQ. This CDR3 region has 16 residues. The CDR3 DNA follows: TGCGCCAGCAGCCTCGGAGGAGTACTTTATAATTCACCCCTCCACTTT. As protein: CASSLGGVLYNSPLHF.

This clonotype was observed a few times. The rearrangement uses TRBV3-1 and TRBJ1-2; no reliable D call. CDR3 length equals 15 residues. V gave up 4 bases and J gave up 6 bases, with 18 bases separating them. CDR1 is LGHDT, CDR2 YNNKEL, per germline (reference sequence). CDR3 loop: CASSPSKFVSDGYTF. DNA of the CDR3: TGTGCCAGCAGCCCATCGAAGTTTGTTTCCGATGGCTACACCTTC.

The chain joins TRBV14 to TRBJ2-1; D is undetermined. V lost 0 bases and J lost 0, with 9 bases in between. Germline lookup yields CDR1 SGHDN and CDR2 FVKESK. The CDR3 runs to 16 residues. CDR3 DNA: TGTGCCAGCAGCCAAGATAGGGCTATCTCCTACAATGAGCAGTTCTTC. Translation: CASSQDRAISYNEQFF. Based on the CDR3 plus reference TRBV14 and TRBJ2-1, the full variable domain is EAGVTQFPSHSVIEKGQTVTLRCDPISGHDNLYWYRRVMGKEIKFLLHFVKESKQDESGMPNNRFLAERTGGTYSTLKVQPAELEDSGVYFCASSQDRAISYNEQFFGPGTRLTVL.

This clonotype occurred many times. The V gene is TRBV11-2, the J gene TRBJ2-3, with D possibly TRBD2 on 5 matching bases. Trimming left V 1 base short and J 7 bases short, with 9 bases between. This CDR3 region has 13 residues. CDR1 and CDR2 from the germline V gene are SGHAT and FQNNGV. Here the CDR3 DNA reads TGTGCCAGCAGCTTAGTGTCTAGCCATACGCAGTATTTT. Translation gives CASSLVSSHTQYF.

The chain has TRBV24-1 and TRBJ1-6; possible D gene TRBD1, 5 bases. The CDR3 has 16 amino acids. The V end was cut by 3 bases, the J end by 5 bases, with 13 bases between. CDR1 and CDR2 from the germline V gene are KGHDR and SFDVKD. The CDR3 region has the DNA TGTGCCACCAGTGATCCACCGGACAACAATAATTCACCCCTCCACTTT. Protein product: CATSDPPDNNNSPLHF.

The V and J genes are TRBV7-2 and TRBJ2-3; 8 bases line up with TRBD1. The CDR3 extends over 14 amino acids. Germline CDR1 reads SGHTA; CDR2 reads FQGNSA. V gave up 5 bases and J gave up 6 bases; unmatched junction bases: 7. CDR3 bases: TGTGCCAGCAGCAAGCAGGGGGCGCGGGATACGCAGTATTTT. Its protein product is CASSKQGARDTQYF.

The chain recombines TRBV5-1 with TRBJ1-2, with TRBD1 as a possible D gene (5 bases). The V gene's germline CDR1 is SGHRS and CDR2 YFSETQ. Trimming took 5 bases from V and 3 from J, leaving 20 bases between them. The CDR3 contains 16 residues. Here the CDR3 reads CASRGTGRLFDYGYTF. The CDR3 DNA reads TGCGCCAGCAGGGGGACCGGGAGGCTATTTGACTATGGCTACACCTTC.

This clonotype was recorded at least ten times. The chain is built from TRBV5-1 and TRBJ2-5, with D possibly being TRBD1 (5 bases). V was pared by 3 bases and J by 1 base, with 13 bases between. CDR3 size: 15 residues. Germline values: CDR1 SGHRS, CDR2 YFSETQ. CDR3 in DNA: TGCGCCAGCAGCTCGGGCCAAGGGGCCCAAGAGACCCAGTACTTC. Its protein is CASSSGQGAQETQYF.

In this sample, this clonotype turned up a few times. The CDR3 coding sequence is TGCGCCAGCTCGATGGGGTGGGAAGAGACCCAGTACTTC. It encodes CASSMGWEETQYF. This sequence joins TRBV5-1 and TRBJ2-5; D gene ambiguous. Germline V gene lookup returns CDR1 SGHRS and CDR2 YFSETQ. The CDR3 length is 13 residues. The V end was cut by 7 bases, the J end by 3 bases, with 13 bases between.

This clonotype was picked up a small number of times. The V gene is TRBV12-1, the J gene TRBJ1-2. TRBV12-1 is classified as a pseudogene. This CDR3 region has 13 residues. The CDR3 DNA reads TGTGCCAGCAGCTTTGGGATGAGCTATGGCTACACCTTC. Its translation is CASSFGMSYGYTF.

This chain connects TRBV7-2 to TRBJ1-2, with TRBD1 matching over 7 bases. This CDR3 has 14 residues. V lost 8 bases to trimming and J lost 6 bases; unmatched junction nucleotides: 12. Germline CDR1 is SGHTA and CDR2 is FQGNSA. This CDR3 reads CASRRPGQINGYTF. CDR3 DNA: TGTGCCAGCCGAAGACCGGGACAGATAAATGGCTACACCTTC.

This clonotype was seen only a few times. The rearrangement links TRBV6-1 to TRBJ2-1; 10 bases line up with TRBD2. The V gene end was trimmed by 6 bases and the J gene end by 4 bases; junction bases not matched to a gene: 6. Germline-derived CDR1 and CDR2 are MNHNS and SASEGT. The CDR3 has 15 residues. The CDR3 region is CASRPTSGEYNEQFF. CDR3 bases: TGTGCCAGCAGACCAACTAGCGGGGAGTACAATGAGCAGTTCTTC.

The chain couples TRBV10-3 to TRBJ1-2; D may be TRBD1 (5 bases). Looked up from germline, CDR1 is ENHRY and CDR2 is SYGVKD. The V gene lost 3 bases and the J gene lost 7 bases, with 15 bases spanning the gap. There are 14 residues in the CDR3. The CDR3 DNA is TGTGCCATCAGTGAATACGGAGGGGCAGTTGGCTACACCTTC. Protein: CAISEYGGAVGYTF.

The V gene is TRBV12-3 or TRBV12-4, the J gene TRBJ1-4; D perhaps matches TRBD1 (6 bases). CDR3 length: 16 amino acids. The germline V and J ends were trimmed by 1 base and 10 bases, with 19 bases remaining between them. The CDR3 bases are TGTGCCAGCAGTTTAGGTAGGGGGGGCTCCGCCGGAAAACTGTTTTTT. Translating it yields CASSLGRGGSAGKLFF.

This clonotype was counted a few times. This sequence joins TRBV9 and TRBJ1-4; D is unresolved. V was shortened by 0 bases and J by 0 bases, with 3 bases between the two germline ends. The germline V gene encodes CDR1 SGDLS and CDR2 YYNGEE. The CDR3 runs 14 residues. As DNA, the CDR3 is TGTGCCAGCAGCGTAGCCTCAACTAATGAAAAACTGTTTTTT. Protein product: CASSVASTNEKLFF. The whole variable domain, remainder taken from reference TRBV9 and TRBJ1-4, is DSGVTQTPKHLITATGQRVTLRCSPRSGDLSVYWYQQSLDQGLQFLIQYYNGEERAKGNILERFSAQQFPDLHSELNLSSLELGDSALYFCASSVASTNEKLFFGSGTQLSVL.

The rearrangement links TRBV12-3 or TRBV12-4 to TRBJ1-4; D may be TRBD1 (6 bases). Trimming left V 2 bases short and J 8 bases short, with 9 bases between. This CDR3 comprises 13 residues. The CDR3 DNA sequence: TGTGCCAGCAGTTTAAATCAGGGGGAAAAACTGTTTTTT. Translation: CASSLNQGEKLFF.